The T cell receptor (beta chain) under discussion was sequenced for a study of T cell responses to AZD1222 COVID-19 vaccine. The V end lost 0 bases, the J end lost 7 bases, and 12 bases lay between the germline ends. CDR1 is LGHDT, CDR2 YNNKEL, per germline (reference sequence). The CDR3 runs to 14 residues. Assay: immunoSEQ multiplex PCR; the TCRdb copy retains only in-frame clones and omits some. The table includes approximately 140,000 clones, 90% to 95% detected once. Specimen: peripheral blood, collected on day 0 of AZD1222 vaccination. The TCR sequence derives from an adult in good health. The V gene is TRBV3-1 (or the pseudogene TRBV3-2), the J gene TRBJ1-2; D call uncertain. The CDR3 sequence: CASSQDRGRSGYTF. In nucleotides, the CDR3 is TGTGCCAGCAGCCAAGATCGGGGAAGATCTGGCTACACCTTC.